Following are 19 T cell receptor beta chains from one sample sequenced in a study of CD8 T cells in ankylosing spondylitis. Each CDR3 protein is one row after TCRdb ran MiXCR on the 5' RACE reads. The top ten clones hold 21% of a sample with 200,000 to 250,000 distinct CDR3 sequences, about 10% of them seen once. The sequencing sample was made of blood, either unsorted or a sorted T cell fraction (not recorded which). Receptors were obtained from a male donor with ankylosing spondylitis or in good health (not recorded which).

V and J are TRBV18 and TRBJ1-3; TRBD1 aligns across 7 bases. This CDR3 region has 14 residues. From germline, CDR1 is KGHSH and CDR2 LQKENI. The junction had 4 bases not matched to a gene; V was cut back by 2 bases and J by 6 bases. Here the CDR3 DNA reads TGTGCCAGCTCACCAATTACAGGGGAAAACACCATATATTTT. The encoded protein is CASSPITGENTIYF.

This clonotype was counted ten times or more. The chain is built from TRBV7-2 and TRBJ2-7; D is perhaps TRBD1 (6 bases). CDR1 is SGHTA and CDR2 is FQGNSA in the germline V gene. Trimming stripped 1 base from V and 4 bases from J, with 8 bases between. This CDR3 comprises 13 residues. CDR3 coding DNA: TGTGCCAGCAGCTTAGAACAGGGTTACGAGCAGTACTTC. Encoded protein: CASSLEQGYEQYF.

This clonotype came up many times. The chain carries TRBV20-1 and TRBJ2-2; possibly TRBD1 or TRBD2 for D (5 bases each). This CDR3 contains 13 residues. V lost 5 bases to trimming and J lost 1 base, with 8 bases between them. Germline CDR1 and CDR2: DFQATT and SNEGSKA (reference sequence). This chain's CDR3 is CSAGTVNTGELFF. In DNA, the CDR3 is TGCAGTGCTGGGACCGTGAACACCGGGGAGCTGTTTTTT.

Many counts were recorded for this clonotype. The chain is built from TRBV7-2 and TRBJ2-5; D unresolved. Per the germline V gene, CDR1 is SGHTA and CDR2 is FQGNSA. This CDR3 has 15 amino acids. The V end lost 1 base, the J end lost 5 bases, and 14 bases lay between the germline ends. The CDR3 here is CASSLGPPPLETQYF. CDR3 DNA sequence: TGTGCCAGCAGCTTAGGTCCACCTCCGTTGGAGACCCAGTACTTC.

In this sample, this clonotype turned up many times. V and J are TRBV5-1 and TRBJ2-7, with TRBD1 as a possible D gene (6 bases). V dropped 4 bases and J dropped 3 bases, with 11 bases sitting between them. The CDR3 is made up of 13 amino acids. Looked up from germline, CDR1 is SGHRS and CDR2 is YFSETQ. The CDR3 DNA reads TGCGCCAGCAGCCCTCGGGACATCTACGAGCAGTACTTC. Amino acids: CASSPRDIYEQYF.

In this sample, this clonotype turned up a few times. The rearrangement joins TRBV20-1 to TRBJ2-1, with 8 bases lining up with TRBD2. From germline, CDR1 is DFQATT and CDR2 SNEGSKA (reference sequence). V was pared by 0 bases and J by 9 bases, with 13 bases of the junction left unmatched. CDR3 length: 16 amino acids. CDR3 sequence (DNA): TGCAGTGCTAGAGATCTACGGGGGGGCCGGGGGAGTGAGCAGTTCTTC. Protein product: CSARDLRGGRGSEQFF.

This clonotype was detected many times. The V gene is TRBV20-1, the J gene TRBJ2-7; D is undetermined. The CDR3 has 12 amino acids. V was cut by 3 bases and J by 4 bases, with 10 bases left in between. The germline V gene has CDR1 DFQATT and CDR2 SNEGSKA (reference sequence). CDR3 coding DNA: TGCAGTGCTAGCCGATCTTTTTACGAGCAGTACTTC. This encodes CSASRSFYEQYF.

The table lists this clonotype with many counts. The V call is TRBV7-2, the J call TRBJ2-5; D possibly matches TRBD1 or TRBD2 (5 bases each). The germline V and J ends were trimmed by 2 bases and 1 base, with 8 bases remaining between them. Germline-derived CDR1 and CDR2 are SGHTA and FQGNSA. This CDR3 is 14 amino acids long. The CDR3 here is CASSLRGSQETQYF. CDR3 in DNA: TGTGCCAGCAGCTTACGGGGCAGCCAAGAGACCCAGTACTTC.

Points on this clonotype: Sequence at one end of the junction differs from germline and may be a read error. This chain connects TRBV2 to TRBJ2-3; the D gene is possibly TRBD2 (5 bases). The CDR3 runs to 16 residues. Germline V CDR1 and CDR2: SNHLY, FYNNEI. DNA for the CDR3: TGTCCCAGCAGTGGTTCCGAGGAGGTCCCTCTGGATACGCAGTATTTT. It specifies CPSSGSEEVPLDTQYF.

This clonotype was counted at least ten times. CDR3 residues: CASSGGYGLYF. In DNA form, the CDR3 reads TGTGCCAGCAGCGGGGGGTATGGTCTGTATTTT. This chain uses TRBV27 with TRBJ2-3, with 7 nucleotides matching TRBD2. This CDR3 is built from 11 residues. Unmatched junction bases numbered 8, after V lost 6 bases and J lost 14 bases. CDR1 and CDR2 (germline): MNHEY, SMNVEV (reference sequence).

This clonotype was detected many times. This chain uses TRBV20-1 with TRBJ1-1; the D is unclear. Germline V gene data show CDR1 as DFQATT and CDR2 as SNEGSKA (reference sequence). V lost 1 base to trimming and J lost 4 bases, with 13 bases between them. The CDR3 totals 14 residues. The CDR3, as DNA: TGCAGTGCTAGAGGTCTTTGGGGTATCACTGAAGCTTTCTTT. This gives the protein CSARGLWGITEAFF.

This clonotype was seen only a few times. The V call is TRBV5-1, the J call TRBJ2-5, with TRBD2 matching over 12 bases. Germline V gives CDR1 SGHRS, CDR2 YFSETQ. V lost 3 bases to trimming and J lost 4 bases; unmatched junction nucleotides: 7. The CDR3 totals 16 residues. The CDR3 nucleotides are TGCGCCAGCAGCTCTAGCGGGGGGGCGTCAGGAGAGACCCAGTACTTC. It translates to CASSSSGGASGETQYF. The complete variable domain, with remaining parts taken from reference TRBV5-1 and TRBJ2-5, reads KAGVTQTPRYLIKTRGQQVTLSCSPISGHRSVSWYQQTPGQGLQFLFEYFSETQRNKGNFPGRFSGRQFSNSRSEMNVSTLELGDSALYLCASSSSGGASGETQYFGPGTRLLVL.

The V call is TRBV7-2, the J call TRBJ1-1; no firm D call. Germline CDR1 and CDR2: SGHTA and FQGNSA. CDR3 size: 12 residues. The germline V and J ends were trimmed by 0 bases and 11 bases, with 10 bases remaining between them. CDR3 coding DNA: TGTGCCAGCAGCTTAGCTGGGCCCAGCGCTTTCTTT. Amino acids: CASSLAGPSAFF. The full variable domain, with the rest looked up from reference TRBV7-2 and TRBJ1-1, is GAGVSQSPSNKVTEKGKDVELRCDPISGHTALYWYRQSLGQGLEFLIYFQGNSAPDKSGLPSDRFSAERTGGSVSTLTIQRTQQEDSAVYLCASSLAGPSAFFGQGTRLTVV.

As DNA, the CDR3 is TGTGCCACTCAGGGGGCCCGGACCACTGAAGCTTTCTTT. It is translated as CATQGARTTEAFF. V is TRBV6-1 and J is TRBJ1-1; TRBD1 agrees at 8 bases. CDR1 is MNHNS and CDR2 is SASEGT in the germline V gene. The trim removed 10 bases at V and 4 bases at J, leaving 8 bases unmatched. CDR3 length: 13 amino acids.

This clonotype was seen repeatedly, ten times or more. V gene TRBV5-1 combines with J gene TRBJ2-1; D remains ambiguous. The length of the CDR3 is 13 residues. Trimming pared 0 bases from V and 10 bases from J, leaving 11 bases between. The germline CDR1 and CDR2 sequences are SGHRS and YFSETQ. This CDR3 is CASSLAKGAEQFF. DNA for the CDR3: TGCGCCAGCAGCTTGGCCAAGGGCGCGGAGCAGTTCTTC. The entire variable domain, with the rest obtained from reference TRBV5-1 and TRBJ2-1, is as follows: KAGVTQTPRYLIKTRGQQVTLSCSPISGHRSVSWYQQTPGQGLQFLFEYFSETQRNKGNFPGRFSGRQFSNSRSEMNVSTLELGDSALYLCASSLAKGAEQFFGPGTRLTVL.

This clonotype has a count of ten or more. The chain's CDR3 is CSARGYGTSGGRETQYF. The CDR3 DNA reads as TGCAGTGCTAGAGGGTACGGGACTAGCGGGGGTCGGGAGACCCAGTACTTC. The chain employs TRBV20-1 and TRBJ2-5, with 14 bases identical to TRBD2. The CDR3 has 17 amino acids. Per germline, CDR1 DFQATT and CDR2 SNEGSKA (reference sequence). With V trimmed by 1 base and J by 5 bases, 9 bases remained unmatched.

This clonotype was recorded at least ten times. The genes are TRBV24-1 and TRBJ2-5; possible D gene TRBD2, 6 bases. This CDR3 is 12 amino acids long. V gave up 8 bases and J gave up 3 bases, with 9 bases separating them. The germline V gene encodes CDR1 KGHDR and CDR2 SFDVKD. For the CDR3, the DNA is TGTGCCACCAAGGGACTGGAAGAGACCCAGTACTTC. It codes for CATKGLEETQYF.

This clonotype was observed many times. The CDR3 protein is CASSSGQGARLDTQYF. The CDR3 bases are TGTGCCAGCAGTTCAGGACAGGGGGCACGTCTGGATACGCAGTATTTT. V is TRBV12-3 or TRBV12-4 and J is TRBJ2-3; 11 positions agree with TRBD1. The V segment lost 4 bases and the J segment 6 bases; nucleotides outside the gene matches: 9. CDR3 length: 16 residues.

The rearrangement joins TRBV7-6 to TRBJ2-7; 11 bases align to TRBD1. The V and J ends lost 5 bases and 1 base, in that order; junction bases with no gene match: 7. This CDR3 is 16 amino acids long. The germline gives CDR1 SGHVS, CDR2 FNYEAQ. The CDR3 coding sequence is TGTGCCAGCAGCACCGGACAGGGGGCCGTATCCTACGAGCAGTACTTC. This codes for CASSTGQGAVSYEQYF.